The 20 T cell receptor beta chains presented below share a single source sample, sequenced in a study of shared clonotypes between healthy human individuals. Data came from immunoSEQ multiplex PCR; TCRdb stores just in-frame clones and leaves some out. The sample lists approximately 500,000 clones; around 96% were seen once. The specimen was naive CD4+ T cells sorted from blood. Subset specified: CD45RA+ positively selected. Every receptor here comes from a woman in her twenties or thirties in good health.

V gene TRBV10-3 combines with J gene TRBJ2-7, with D possibly being TRBD1 (6 bases). The V end was cut by 0 bases, the J end by 5 bases, with 11 bases between. This CDR3 has 14 amino acids. Germline V lookup: CDR1 ENHRY, CDR2 SYGVKD. The CDR3 bases are TGTGCCATCAGTGAGTCACAGGGAGACCACGAGCAGTACTTC. Its protein product is CAISESQGDHEQYF.

The CDR3 loop reads CASSFGLAGYEQYF. The CDR3 nucleotides read TGTGCCAGCAGCTTCGGACTAGCGGGATACGAGCAGTACTTC. The chain is built from TRBV5-8 and TRBJ2-7; 12 bases map to TRBD2. CDR1 is SGHTS and CDR2 is YDEGEE in the germline V gene. This CDR3 is 14 amino acids long. Unmatched junction bases numbered 1, after V lost 2 bases and J lost 4 bases.

The chain links TRBV30 to TRBJ1-4, with D unresolved. Trimming took off 2 bases at V and 10 bases at J, with 14 bases between the two ends. Germline-derived CDR1 and CDR2 are GTSNPN and SVGIG (reference sequence). The CDR3 is 13 residues long. The CDR3 sequence: CAWSTREFGKLFF. The CDR3 DNA sequence: TGTGCCTGGAGTACGAGGGAGTTCGGAAAACTGTTTTTT.

This clone was counted between two and nine times. The rearrangement uses TRBV29-1 and TRBJ1-2; TRBD1 is a possible D gene (6 bases). The CDR3 spans 12 residues. V gave up 6 bases and J gave up 8 bases, with 16 bases separating them. Germline V gene lookup returns CDR1 SQVTM and CDR2 ANQGSEA. The CDR3 nucleotides are TGCAGCGTGGCAGGGGATCTAGGAGGCTACACCTTC. It is translated as CSVAGDLGGYTF.

The V call is TRBV10-3, the J call TRBJ2-2; maybe TRBD1 (5 bases). The CDR3 totals 14 residues. CDR1 is ENHRY, CDR2 SYGVKD, per germline. The germline V and J ends were trimmed by 8 bases and 0 bases, with 10 bases remaining between them. CDR3 loop: CAISQGSNTGELFF. In DNA, the CDR3 is TGTGCCATCTCCCAGGGATCGAACACCGGGGAGCTGTTTTTT.

The chain recombines TRBV5-8 with TRBJ2-3; no reliable D call. V was clipped by 0 bases and J by 0 bases, with 5 bases between them. Germline loops: CDR1 SGHTS, CDR2 YDEGEE. The CDR3 is 14 residues long. CDR3 protein: CASSLEWSTDTQYF. The CDR3 region has the DNA TGTGCCAGCAGCTTGGAATGGAGCACAGATACGCAGTATTTT.

V gene TRBV15 combines with J gene TRBJ1-6, with TRBD1 identical over 7 bases. In germline, CDR1 is LNHNV, CDR2 YYDKDF (reference sequence). V lost 1 base, J lost 8 bases, and 2 bases stayed unmatched. The CDR3 has 14 residues. The CDR3 DNA reads TGTGCCACCAGCAGAGGACAGGGAGATTCACCCCTCCACTTT. Translating it yields CATSRGQGDSPLHF.

The genes are TRBV7-2 and TRBJ2-3, with 8 bases identical to TRBD1. Per the germline V gene, CDR1 is SGHTA and CDR2 is FQGNSA. CDR3 length: 15 amino acids. V lost 4 bases to trimming and J lost 2 bases; unmatched junction nucleotides: 5. CDR3 in DNA: TGTGCCAGCAGCTCACGGACAGGGCCCACAGATACGCAGTATTTT. Residues: CASSSRTGPTDTQYF. The variable domain in full, with the rest retrieved from reference TRBV7-2 and TRBJ2-3, is GAGVSQSPSNKVTEKGKDVELRCDPISGHTALYWYRQSLGQGLEFLIYFQGNSAPDKSGLPSDRFSAERTGGSVSTLTIQRTQQEDSAVYLCASSSRTGPTDTQYFGPGTRLTVL.

The rearrangement joins TRBV7-2 to TRBJ1-5; D call uncertain. Germline values: CDR1 SGHTA, CDR2 FQGNSA. The CDR3 is 13 amino acids. Deletions cut 5 bases from V and 5 bases from J, with 10 bases between. CDR3 nucleotide sequence: TGTGCCAGCAGCGTTGGAGGGTATCAGCCCCAGCATTTT. It encodes CASSVGGYQPQHF. Full variable domain (remainder filled in from reference TRBV7-2 and TRBJ1-5): GAGVSQSPSNKVTEKGKDVELRCDPISGHTALYWYRQSLGQGLEFLIYFQGNSAPDKSGLPSDRFSAERTGGSVSTLTIQRTQQEDSAVYLCASSVGGYQPQHFGDGTRLSIL.

V and J are TRBV5-5 and TRBJ2-7, with D perhaps matching TRBD1 or TRBD2 (5 bases each). From germline, CDR1 is SGHKS and CDR2 YYEKEE (reference sequence). The CDR3 loop spans 14 amino acids. The ends were cut back, 4 bases at V and 3 bases at J, with 14 bases in the middle. For the CDR3, the DNA is TGTGCCAGCAGCCACCGGGACGGGAACTACGAGCAGTACTTC. As protein: CASSHRDGNYEQYF.

This sequence joins TRBV2 and TRBJ2-7; 8 bases match TRBD1. The V and J ends lost 6 bases and 7 bases, in that order; junction bases with no gene match: 5. CDR1 is SNHLY and CDR2 is FYNNEI in the germline V gene. This CDR3 is built from 12 residues. CDR3 amino acids: CASSTGGQEQYF. CDR3 bases: TGTGCCAGCAGCACAGGGGGGCAGGAGCAGTACTTC.

In this sample, this clone turned up once. V gene TRBV9 combines with J gene TRBJ2-5; D is perhaps TRBD2 (6 bases). CDR1 is SGDLS, CDR2 YYNGEE, per germline. The length of the CDR3 is 16 residues. Trimming cost V 0 bases and J 0 bases, with 12 bases left between them. CDR3 DNA: TGTGCCAGCAGCGTAGGAGCTAGCGACTACCAAGAGACCCAGTACTTC. Translation gives CASSVGASDYQETQYF.

J is TRBJ1-4 and V is TRBV5-6; 8 nucleotides line up with TRBD1. Per germline, CDR1 SGHDT and CDR2 YYEEEE. With V trimmed by 4 bases and J by 8 bases, 13 bases remained unmatched. The CDR3 is 16 amino acids. The CDR3 coding sequence is TGTGCCAGCAGCCCGATGACCCAGGGGGCTTCGGAAAAACTGTTTTTT. Translating gives CASSPMTQGASEKLFF.

A word on this clone: The sample holds other DNA sequences that translate to the same CDR3. V gene TRBV18 combines with J gene TRBJ2-7, with D perhaps matching TRBD2 (5 bases). Trimming took off 3 bases at V and 2 bases at J, with 8 bases between the two ends. Germline lookup yields CDR1 KGHSH and CDR2 LQKENI. This CDR3 has 13 amino acids. Written as DNA, the CDR3 is TGTGCCAGCTCACCCCCCGGGGCCTACGAGCAGTACTTC. It translates to CASSPPGAYEQYF. Combining the CDR3 with reference TRBV18 and TRBJ2-7 gives the whole variable domain NAGVMQNPRHLVRRRGQEARLRCSPMKGHSHVYWYRQLPEEGLKFMVYLQKENIIDESGMPKERFSAEFPKEGPSILRIQQVVRGDSAAYFCASSPPGAYEQYFGPGTRLTVT.

The V gene is TRBV5-6, the J gene TRBJ1-4; 10 positions match TRBD1. This CDR3 comprises 16 residues. With 0 bases clipped from V and 5 bases from J, the junction kept 4 bases outside the gene matches. Germline lookup yields CDR1 SGHDT and CDR2 YYEEEE. The CDR3 region is CASSLAGTGANEKLFF. Written as DNA, the CDR3 is TGTGCCAGCAGCTTGGCCGGGACAGGGGCAAATGAAAAACTGTTTTTT.

The V gene is TRBV5-1, the J gene TRBJ1-2; TRBD1 matches at 7 bases. Germline trimming cut 5 bases from V and 3 bases from J; bases unmatched to any gene: 7. This CDR3 is built from 14 residues. Germline V CDR1 and CDR2: SGHRS, YFSETQ. CDR3 nucleotide sequence: TGCGCCAGCAGGGACGAACAGGGGTACTATGGCTACACCTTC. It yields the protein CASRDEQGYYGYTF.

The chain is built from TRBV4-2 and TRBJ1-3; TRBD1 is a possible D gene (6 bases). The CDR3 extends over 17 amino acids. Germline values: CDR1 LGHNA, CDR2 YNFKEQ. Between the trimmed V and J ends, which lost 5 bases and 0 bases, there was a span of 17 bases. CDR3: CASSLGAGRDSGNTIYF. DNA for the CDR3: TGTGCCAGCAGCTTGGGGGCAGGGAGAGACTCTGGAAACACCATATATTTT.

The chain employs TRBV6-5 and TRBJ2-7, with a weak D call TRBD1 (6 bases). V lost 5 bases and J lost 3, with 14 bases in between. Germline V CDR1 and CDR2: MNHEY, SVGAGI. The CDR3 loop spans 14 amino acids. For the CDR3, the DNA is TGTGCCAGCAGTCGCGACAGGTTCCTCTACGAGCAGTACTTC. It encodes CASSRDRFLYEQYF.

The chain joins TRBV2 to TRBJ2-1; TRBD2 matches at 13 bases. The germline V gene encodes CDR1 SNHLY and CDR2 FYNNEI. CDR3 length equals 15 residues. V lost 6 bases to trimming and J lost 2 bases; unmatched junction nucleotides: 1. CDR3 nucleotide sequence: TGTGCCAGCAGGGGGACTAGCGGGACCTACAATGAGCAGTTCTTC. It is translated as CASRGTSGTYNEQFF.

The chain carries TRBV7-2 and TRBJ2-7, with 9 nucleotides matching TRBD1. Germline CDR1 reads SGHTA; CDR2 reads FQGNSA. This CDR3 has 14 amino acids. J was trimmed by 4 bases and V by 5 bases; bases with no gene match: 6. CDR3 amino acids: CASSQQGASYEQYF. The CDR3 region has the DNA TGTGCCAGCAGCCAACAGGGGGCAAGTTACGAGCAGTACTTC.